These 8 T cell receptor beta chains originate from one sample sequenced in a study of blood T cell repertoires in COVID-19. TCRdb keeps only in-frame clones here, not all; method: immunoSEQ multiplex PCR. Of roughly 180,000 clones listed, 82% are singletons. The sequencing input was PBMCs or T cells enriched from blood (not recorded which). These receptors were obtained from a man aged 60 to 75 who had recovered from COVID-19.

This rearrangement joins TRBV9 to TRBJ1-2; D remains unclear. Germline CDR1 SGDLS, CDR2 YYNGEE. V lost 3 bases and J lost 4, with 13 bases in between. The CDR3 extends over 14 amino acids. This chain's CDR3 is CASSAQPSPYGYTF. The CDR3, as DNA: TGTGCCAGCAGCGCACAGCCCTCGCCCTATGGCTACACCTTC.

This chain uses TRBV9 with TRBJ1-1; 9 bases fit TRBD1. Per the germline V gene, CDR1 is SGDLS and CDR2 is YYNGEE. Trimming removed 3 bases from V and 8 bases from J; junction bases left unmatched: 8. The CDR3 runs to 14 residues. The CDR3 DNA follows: TGTGCCAGCAGCGGACGGACAGGGGCAAGGGAAGCTTTCTTT. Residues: CASSGRTGAREAFF.

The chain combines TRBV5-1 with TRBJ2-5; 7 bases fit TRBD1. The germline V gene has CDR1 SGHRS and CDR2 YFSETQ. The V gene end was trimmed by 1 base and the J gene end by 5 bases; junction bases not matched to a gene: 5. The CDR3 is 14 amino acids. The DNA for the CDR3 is TGCGCCAGCAGCTTGACGACAGGGAAGGAGACCCAGTACTTC. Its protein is CASSLTTGKETQYF.

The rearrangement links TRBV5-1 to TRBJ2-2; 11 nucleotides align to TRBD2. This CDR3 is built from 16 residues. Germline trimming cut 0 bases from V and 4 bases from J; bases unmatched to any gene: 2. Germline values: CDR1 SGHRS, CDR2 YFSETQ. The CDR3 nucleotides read TGCGCCAGCAGCTTGGGACTAGCGGGATTCACCGGGGAGCTGTTTTTT. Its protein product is CASSLGLAGFTGELFF.

The CDR3 DNA reads as TGCGCCAGCAGACCCACAGCTACGACCTCTGGCACTGAAGCTTTCTTT. It specifies CASRPTATTSGTEAFF. The gene calls are TRBV4-1 and TRBJ1-1; the D is unclear. The CDR3 is made up of 16 amino acids. V lost 6 bases, J lost 4 bases, and 21 bases lay in between. Germline V gives CDR1 MGHRA, CDR2 YSYEKL.

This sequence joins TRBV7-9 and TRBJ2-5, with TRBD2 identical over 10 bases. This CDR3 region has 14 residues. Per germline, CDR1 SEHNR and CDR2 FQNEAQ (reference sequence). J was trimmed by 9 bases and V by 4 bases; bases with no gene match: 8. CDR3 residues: CASSSGLAAQPQYF. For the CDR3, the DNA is TGTGCCAGCAGCTCTGGACTAGCGGCCCAGCCCCAGTACTTC. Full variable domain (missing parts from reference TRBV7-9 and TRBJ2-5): DTGVSQNPRHKITKRGQNVTFRCDPISEHNRLYWYRQTLGQGPEFLTYFQNEAQLEKSRLLSDRFSAERPKGSFSTLEIQRTEQGDSAMYLCASSSGLAAQPQYFGPGTRLLVL.

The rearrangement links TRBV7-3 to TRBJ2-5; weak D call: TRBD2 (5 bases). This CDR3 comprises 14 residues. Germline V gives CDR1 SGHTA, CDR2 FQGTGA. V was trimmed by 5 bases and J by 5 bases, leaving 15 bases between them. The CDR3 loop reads CASSPRGTTETQYF. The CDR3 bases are TGTGCCAGCAGCCCCCGGGGTACGACGGAGACCCAGTACTTC.

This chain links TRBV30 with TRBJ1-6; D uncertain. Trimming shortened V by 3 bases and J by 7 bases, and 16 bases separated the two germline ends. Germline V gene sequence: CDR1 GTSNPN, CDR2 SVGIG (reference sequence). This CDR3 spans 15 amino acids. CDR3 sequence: CAWRLLAAANSPLHF. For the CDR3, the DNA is TGTGCCTGGAGGCTCCTAGCAGCAGCGAATTCACCCCTCCACTTT.